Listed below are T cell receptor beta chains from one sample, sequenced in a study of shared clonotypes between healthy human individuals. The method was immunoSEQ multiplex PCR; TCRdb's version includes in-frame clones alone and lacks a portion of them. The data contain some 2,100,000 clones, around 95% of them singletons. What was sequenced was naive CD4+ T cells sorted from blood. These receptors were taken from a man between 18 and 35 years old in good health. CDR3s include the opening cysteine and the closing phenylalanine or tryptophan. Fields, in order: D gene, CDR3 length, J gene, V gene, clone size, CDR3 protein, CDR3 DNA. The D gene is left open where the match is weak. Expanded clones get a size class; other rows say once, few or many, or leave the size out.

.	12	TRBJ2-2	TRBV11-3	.	CASGQGTGELFF	TGTGCCAGCGGGCAAGGGACCGGGGAGCTGTTTTTT
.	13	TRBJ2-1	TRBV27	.	CASSSPPVDEQFF	TGTGCCAGCAGTTCGCCGCCTGTGGATGAGCAGTTCTTC
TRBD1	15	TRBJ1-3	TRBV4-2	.	CASSQSDRDGNTIYF	TGTGCCAGCAGCCAATCGGACAGGGATGGAAACACCATATATTTT
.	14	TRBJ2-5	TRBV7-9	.	CASSPSGGPETQYF	TGTGCCAGCAGCCCGAGTGGGGGTCCCGAGACCCAGTACTTC
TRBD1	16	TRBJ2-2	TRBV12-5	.	CASGPTNRGNTGELFF	TGTGCTAGTGGACCTACGAACAGGGGGAACACCGGGGAGCTGTTTTTT
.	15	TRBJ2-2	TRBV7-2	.	CASSPRLEATGELFF	TGTGCCAGCAGCCCCCGACTAGAGGCCACCGGGGAGCTGTTTTTT
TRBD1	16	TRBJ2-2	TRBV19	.	CASRIKRGLITGELFF	TGTGCCAGTCGGATAAAGAGGGGGCTAATCACCGGGGAGCTGTTTTTT
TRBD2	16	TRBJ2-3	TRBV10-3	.	CAISAGGVVSTDTQYF	TGTGCCATCAGCGCGGGGGGTGTGGTATCCACAGATACGCAGTATTTT
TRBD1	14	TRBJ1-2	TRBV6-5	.	CASRNDRVNYGYTF	TGTGCCAGCAGGAACGACAGGGTCAACTATGGCTACACCTTC
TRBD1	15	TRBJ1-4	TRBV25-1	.	CASRVPGGRNEKLFF	TGTGCCAGCAGGGTCCCAGGGGGGCGTAATGAAAAACTGTTTTTT
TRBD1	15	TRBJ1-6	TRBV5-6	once	CASSPDRTTNSPLHF	TGTGCCAGCAGTCCGGACAGGACTACAAATTCACCCCTCCACTTT
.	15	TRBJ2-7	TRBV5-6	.	CASSLRLVGDYEQYF	TGTGCCAGCAGCTTGAGGTTGGTTGGGGACTACGAGCAGTACTTC
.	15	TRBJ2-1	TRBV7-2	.	CASSLVAGVRGEQFF	TGTGCCAGCAGCTTAGTCGCAGGGGTAAGGGGTGAGCAGTTCTTC
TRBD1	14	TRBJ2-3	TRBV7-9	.	CASSFEQGADTQYF	TGTGCCAGCAGCTTTGAACAGGGGGCAGATACGCAGTATTTT
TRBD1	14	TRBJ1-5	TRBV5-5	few	CASSLQGAGQPQHF	TGTGCCAGCAGCTTACAGGGGGCAGGACAGCCCCAGCATTTT
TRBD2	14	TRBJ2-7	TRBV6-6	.	CASSGEGGPWEQYF	TGTGCCAGCAGTGGGGAGGGAGGGCCTTGGGAGCAGTACTTC
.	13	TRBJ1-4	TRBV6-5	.	CASSIGPNEKLFF	TGTGCCAGCAGTATAGGGCCTAATGAAAAACTGTTTTTT
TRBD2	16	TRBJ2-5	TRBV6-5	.	CASNYLAGGPRETQYF	TGTGCCAGCAATTATCTAGCGGGGGGGCCGAGAGAGACCCAGTACTTC
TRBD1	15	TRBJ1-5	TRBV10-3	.	CAISGAAGGNQPQHF	TGTGCCATCAGTGGCGCGGCAGGGGGGAATCAGCCCCAGCATTTT
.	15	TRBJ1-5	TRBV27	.	CASSLGGYSNQPQHF	TGTGCCAGCAGTTTAGGGGGTTATAGCAATCAGCCCCAGCATTTT
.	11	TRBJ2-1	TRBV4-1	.	CASSQFNEQFF	TGCGCCAGCAGCCAGTTCAATGAGCAGTTCTTC
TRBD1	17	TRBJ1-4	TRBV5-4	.	CASSSSPTGQGNEKLFF	TGTGCCAGCAGCTCGTCACCCACGGGACAGGGGAATGAAAAACTGTTTTTT
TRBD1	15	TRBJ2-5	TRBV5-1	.	CASSGGGTGTETQYF	TGCGCCAGCAGCGGTGGCGGGACAGGTACGGAGACCCAGTACTTC
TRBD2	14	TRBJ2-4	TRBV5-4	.	CASSLDQREDIQYF	TGTGCCAGCAGCTTGGATCAGCGGGAGGACATTCAGTACTTC
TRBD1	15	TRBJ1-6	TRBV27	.	CASSFDRANNSPLHF	TGTGCCAGCAGTTTCGACAGGGCGAATAATTCACCCCTCCACTTT
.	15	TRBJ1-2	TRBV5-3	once	CARSLETWIPPGYTF	TGTGCCAGAAGCTTGGAAACGTGGATTCCCCCTGGCTACACCTTC
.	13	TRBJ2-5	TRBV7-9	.	CASSSNGWETQYF	TGTGCCAGCAGCTCGAACGGGTGGGAGACCCAGTACTTC
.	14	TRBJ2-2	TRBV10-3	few	CAISESMNTGELFF	TGTGCCATCAGTGAGTCGATGAACACCGGGGAGCTGTTTTTT
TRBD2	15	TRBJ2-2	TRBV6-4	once	CASSESGGPTGELFF	TGTGCCAGCAGTGAAAGCGGGGGCCCCACCGGGGAGCTGTTTTTT
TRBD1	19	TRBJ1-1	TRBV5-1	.	CASSSQRGLNRATNTEAFF	TGCGCCAGCAGCTCCCAGAGGGGGCTTAACAGGGCTACTAACACTGAAGCTTTCTTT
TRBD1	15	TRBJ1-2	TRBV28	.	CASSLQSGQGRGYTF	TGTGCCAGCAGTTTACAATCGGGACAGGGTCGTGGCTACACCTTC
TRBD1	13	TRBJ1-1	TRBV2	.	CASSLQGVPEAFF	TGTGCCAGCAGTTTACAGGGGGTCCCTGAAGCTTTCTTT
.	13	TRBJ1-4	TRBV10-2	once	CASSGMGREKLFF	TGCGCCAGCAGTGGCATGGGCCGAGAAAAACTGTTTTTT
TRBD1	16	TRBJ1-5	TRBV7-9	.	CASSPRDSAGPQPQHF	TGTGCCAGCAGCCCACGGGACAGCGCGGGCCCCCAGCCCCAGCATTTT
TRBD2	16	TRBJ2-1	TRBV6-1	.	CASSETSGTSYNEQFF	TGTGCCAGCAGTGAGACTAGCGGGACCTCCTACAATGAGCAGTTCTTC
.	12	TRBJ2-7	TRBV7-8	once	CASSLGWDEQYF	TGTGCCAGCAGCTTAGGCTGGGACGAGCAGTACTTC
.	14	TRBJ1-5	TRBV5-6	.	CASSGGGSNQPQHF	TGTGCCAGCAGCGGAGGAGGCAGCAATCAGCCCCAGCATTTT
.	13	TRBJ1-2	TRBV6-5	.	CASSRLQFYGYTF	TGTGCCAGCAGCCGCCTTCAATTCTATGGCTACACCTTC
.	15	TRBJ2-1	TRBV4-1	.	CASSFEGGASNEQFF	TGCGCCAGCAGTTTCGAGGGGGGTGCGTCCAATGAGCAGTTCTTC
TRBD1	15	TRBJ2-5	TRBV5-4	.	CASSLSGGIGETQYF	TGTGCCAGCAGCTTATCAGGGGGCATAGGAGAGACCCAGTACTTC
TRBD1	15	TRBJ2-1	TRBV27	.	CASRPGQGRLTEQFF	TGTGCCAGCAGACCGGGACAGGGGCGCCTTACCGAGCAGTTCTTC
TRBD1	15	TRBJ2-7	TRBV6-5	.	CASSYSEQGAYEQYF	TGTGCCAGCAGTTACTCCGAACAGGGGGCTTACGAGCAGTACTTC
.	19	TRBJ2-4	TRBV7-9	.	CASSQYAGRNILAKNIQYF	TGTGCCAGCAGCCAATACGCAGGACGCAACATCCTAGCCAAAAACATTCAGTACTTC
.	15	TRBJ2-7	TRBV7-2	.	CASSPAGDSSYEQYF	TGTGCCAGCAGCCCTGCAGGGGACTCCTCCTACGAGCAGTACTTC
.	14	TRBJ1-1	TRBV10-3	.	CAIAPSGQNTEAFF	TGTGCCATCGCCCCATCGGGACAGAACACTGAAGCTTTCTTT
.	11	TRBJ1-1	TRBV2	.	CASSGGVEAFF	TGTGCCAGCAGTGGCGGGGTTGAAGCTTTCTTT
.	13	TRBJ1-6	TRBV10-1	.	CASRAQENSPLHF	TGCGCCAGCAGGGCACAAGAGAATTCACCCCTCCACTTT
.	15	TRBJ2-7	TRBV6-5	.	CASSPTGTNSYEQYF	TGTGCCAGCAGTCCCACCGGGACCAACTCCTACGAGCAGTACTTC
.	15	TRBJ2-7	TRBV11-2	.	CASSLGPRAGDEQYF	TGTGCCAGCAGCTTAGGCCCGCGGGCCGGGGACGAGCAGTACTTC
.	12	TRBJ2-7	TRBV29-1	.	CSVGTDLYEQYF	TGCAGCGTTGGGACGGATTTATACGAGCAGTACTTC
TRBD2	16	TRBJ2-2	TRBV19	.	CASSRLAGGLPGELFF	TGTGCCAGTAGCCGACTAGCGGGGGGGTTACCCGGGGAGCTGTTTTTT
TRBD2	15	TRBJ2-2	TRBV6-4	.	CASSDSGGSSGELFF	TGTGCCAGCAGTGACTCCGGGGGGAGCTCCGGGGAGCTGTTTTTT
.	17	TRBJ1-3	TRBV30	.	CAWARPQGGVSGNTIYF	TGTGCCTGGGCGAGACCTCAAGGAGGGGTCTCTGGAAACACCATATATTTT
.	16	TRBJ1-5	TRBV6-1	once	CASSEAAGGSNQPQHF	TGTGCCAGCAGTGAAGCGGCCGGGGGTAGCAATCAGCCCCAGCATTTT
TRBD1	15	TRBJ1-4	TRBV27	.	CASKTGGTTNEKLFF	TGTGCCAGCAAGACAGGGGGAACAACTAATGAAAAACTGTTTTTT
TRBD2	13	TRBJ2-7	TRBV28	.	CASSSGGVYEQYF	TGTGCCAGCAGTAGCGGGGGAGTCTACGAGCAGTACTTC
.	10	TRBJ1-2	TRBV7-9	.	CASQGYGYTF	TGTGCCAGCCAAGGGTATGGCTACACCTTC
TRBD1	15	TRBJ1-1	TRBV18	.	CASSMGQGGNTEAFF	TGTGCCAGCTCAATGGGACAGGGGGGGAACACTGAAGCTTTCTTT
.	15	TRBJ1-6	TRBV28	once	CASIPQDRQNSPLHF	TGTGCCAGCATCCCCCAGGACAGACAAAATTCACCCCTCCACTTT
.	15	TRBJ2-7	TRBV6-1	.	CASSEAHLQNYEQYF	TGTGCCAGCAGTGAAGCGCATTTACAGAACTACGAGCAGTACTTC